This passage covers 19 T cell receptor beta chains from one sample sequenced in a study of spatial heterogeneity in lung cancer. Described time point: blood at routine non-recurrence follow-up after resection. TCRdb passed the 5' RACE reads through MiXCR, listing each CDR3 protein once. The sample yields fewer than 25,000 distinct CDR3 sequences, more than 9.5% seen once. The material sequenced was PBMCs, taken at follow-up. These TCRs come from a male donor with early-stage non-small cell lung cancer.

The V and J genes are TRBV7-9 and TRBJ2-3, with TRBD2 matching 14 bases. CDR3 length equals 17 residues. Germline V gene data show CDR1 as SEHNR and CDR2 as FQNEAQ (reference sequence). Trimming removed 3 bases from V and 6 bases from J; junction bases left unmatched: 8. The CDR3 region has the DNA TGTGCCAGCAGCTTTGGCCCCGGGACTAGCGGGGGCGATACGCAGTATTTT. Amino acids: CASSFGPGTSGGDTQYF.

In its sample, this clonotype was seen a few times. This sequence joins TRBV6-2 or TRBV6-3 and TRBJ1-6; perhaps TRBD1 as D (6 bases). Trimming stripped 6 bases from V and 10 bases from J, with 13 bases between. CDR1 is MNHEY, CDR2 SVGEGT, per germline. The CDR3 sequence is 13 residues long. CDR3 region: CASRWPGVSPLHF. Written as DNA, the CDR3 is TGTGCCAGCAGATGGCCAGGGGTATCACCCCTCCACTTT.

This clonotype occurred a few times. The J gene is TRBJ1-4, the V gene TRBV7-2, with 7 bases that match TRBD1. Germline assignment: CDR1 SGHTA and CDR2 FQGNSA. The CDR3 consists of 14 residues. V gave up 5 bases and J gave up 4 bases; unmatched junction bases: 4. CDR3 sequence reads: CASSRDSFNEKLFF. In DNA, the CDR3 is TGTGCCAGCAGCCGGGACAGTTTTAATGAAAAACTGTTTTTT.

The sample holds many counts of this clonotype. The chain employs TRBV4-2 and TRBJ2-7, with D possibly matching TRBD2 (6 bases). Germline V gives CDR1 LGHNA, CDR2 YNFKEQ. With 4 bases removed from V and 4 bases from J, the gap between germline ends came to 17 bases. This CDR3 region has 15 residues. CDR3 nucleotides: TGTGCCAGCAGCCCCCAGGGAGGCTACAGGTACGAGCAGTACTTC. It translates to CASSPQGGYRYEQYF.

This clonotype showed up just once. Just one base apart from a much larger clone, this may be a read error. The chain recombines TRBV4-3 with TRBJ2-2; D might be TRBD1 or TRBD2, each matching 6 bases. Looked up from germline, CDR1 is LGHNA and CDR2 is YSLEER. This CDR3 comprises 17 residues. The CDR3 region is CASRHVQGLGDTGGLFF. In nucleotides, the CDR3 is TGCGCCAGCAGACACGTTCAGGGGCTAGGGGACACCGGGGGGCTGTTTTTT.

This clonotype was detected many times. V gene TRBV4-2 combines with J gene TRBJ2-1, with D tentatively TRBD1 (5 bases). The CDR3 extends over 15 amino acids. V shed 2 bases and J shed 2 bases, with 10 bases lying between them. Germline CDR1 LGHNA, CDR2 YNFKEQ. As DNA, the CDR3 is TGTGCCAGCAGCCAACCAGACAGACCCTACAATGAGCAGTTCTTC. This codes for CASSQPDRPYNEQFF.

The chain is built from TRBV7-2 and TRBJ2-2, with 10 nucleotides matching TRBD1. Per germline, CDR1 SGHTA and CDR2 FQGNSA. V shed 4 bases and J 6 bases; nucleotides not matched to a gene: 8. CDR3 size: 16 residues. The DNA for the CDR3 is TGTGCCAGCAGCTCTTTCCCAGACAGGGGGCCCGGGGAGCTGTTTTTT. This gives the protein CASSSFPDRGPGELFF.

This clonotype was recorded at least ten times. The J gene is TRBJ2-7, the V gene TRBV7-9; D might be TRBD2 (5 bases). Trimming removed 5 bases at V and 2 bases at J, with 19 bases between. Germline-derived CDR1 and CDR2 are SEHNR and FQNEAQ (reference sequence). The CDR3 loop spans 16 amino acids. This CDR3 is CASSRDSRGSPYEQYF. For the CDR3, the DNA is TGTGCCAGCAGCCGAGATTCCAGAGGGAGTCCCTACGAGCAGTACTTC.

The chain combines TRBV2 with TRBJ2-6; 10 bases match TRBD1. CDR3 size: 18 residues. With V trimmed by 6 bases and J by 2 bases, 10 bases remained unmatched. Germline lookup yields CDR1 SNHLY and CDR2 FYNNEI. CDR3 sequence: CASRDPGQGSPGANVLTF. The CDR3 DNA is TGTGCCAGCAGGGACCCGGGACAGGGGTCCCCTGGGGCCAACGTCCTGACTTTC.

In its sample, this clonotype was seen a few times. V and J are TRBV29-1 and TRBJ2-5; D not resolved. The CDR3 covers 13 residues. Trimming shortened V by 1 base and J by 5 bases, and 11 bases separated the two germline ends. Per the germline V gene, CDR1 is SQVTM and CDR2 is ANQGSEA. The CDR3 DNA sequence: TGCAGCGTTGAAGGTCGAGGTTATGAGACCCAGTACTTC. Residues: CSVEGRGYETQYF.

This clonotype was seen a handful of times. The gene calls are TRBV7-9 and TRBJ1-6, with D perhaps matching TRBD1 (5 bases). V was shortened by 10 bases and J by 1 base, with 11 bases between the two germline ends. Germline CDR1 is SEHNR and CDR2 is FQNEAQ (reference sequence). The CDR3 consists of 14 residues. CDR3 protein: CATDGGSYNSPLHF. The CDR3 DNA reads as TGTGCCACCGACGGGGGATCCTATAATTCACCCCTCCACTTT.

Many counts were recorded for this clonotype. The rearrangement links TRBV5-6 to TRBJ2-1; 12 bases map to TRBD1. The CDR3 sequence is 16 residues long. The ends lost 3 bases at V and 9 bases at J; junction bases unmatched: 10. Germline V gene data show CDR1 as SGHDT and CDR2 as YYEEEE. The CDR3: CASSSYRDRGRSEQFF. The CDR3 nucleotides are TGTGCCAGCAGCTCGTACCGGGACAGGGGGCGAAGTGAGCAGTTCTTC.

This clonotype was counted only a few times. The chain combines TRBV20-1 with TRBJ2-1, with D tentatively TRBD1 (6 bases). This CDR3 has 15 residues. V lost 6 bases to trimming and J lost 2 bases, with 17 bases between them. Germline-derived CDR1 and CDR2 are DFQATT and SNEGSKA (reference sequence). CDR3 in amino acids: CSATGTRETYNEQFF. The CDR3 DNA reads TGCAGTGCAACCGGGACAAGGGAAACCTACAATGAGCAGTTCTTC.

This clonotype showed up many times. The chain uses TRBV18 and TRBJ1-4; D gene uncertain. Per germline, CDR1 KGHSH and CDR2 LQKENI. The CDR3 is 16 residues long. The ends were cut back, 2 bases at V and 8 bases at J, with 18 bases in the middle. The CDR3 DNA reads as TGTGCCAGCTCACCAATGGAGGTTGAAATGGCGGAAAAACTGTTTTTT. It translates to CASSPMEVEMAEKLFF.

This clonotype was found a few times. The rearrangement links TRBV28 to TRBJ1-5; D is undetermined. Deletions cut 3 bases from V and 3 bases from J, with 9 bases between. CDR1 and CDR2 (germline): MDHEN, SYDVKM. This CDR3 region has 14 residues. CDR3 region: CASSLEEYNQPQHF. DNA for the CDR3: TGTGCCAGCAGTTTGGAGGAATACAATCAGCCCCAGCATTTT.

This clonotype came up a few times. The rearrangement uses TRBV29-1 and TRBJ1-4; D gene unclear. The ends were cut back, 6 bases at V and 8 bases at J, with 16 bases in the middle. The CDR3 totals 13 residues. Germline V gives CDR1 SQVTM, CDR2 ANQGSEA. In DNA form, the CDR3 reads TGCAGCGTAGGAGACCCTAGGAGCGAAAAACTGTTTTTT. This codes for CSVGDPRSEKLFF.

This clonotype showed up just a few times. The chain recombines TRBV20-1 with TRBJ2-4, with D perhaps matching TRBD1 (5 bases). Deletions cut 1 base from V and 4 bases from J, with 8 bases between. The CDR3 sequence is 13 residues long. Per germline, CDR1 DFQATT and CDR2 SNEGSKA (reference sequence). CDR3: CSARGQGKNIQYF. The DNA for the CDR3 is TGCAGTGCTAGAGGGCAGGGAAAAAACATTCAGTACTTC.

In its sample, this clonotype was seen a few times. This chain links TRBV23-1 with TRBJ2-7; no clear D. TRBV23-1 is designated an ORF whose function remains uncertain. V was shortened by 0 bases and J by 5 bases, with 11 bases between the two germline ends. This CDR3 contains 14 residues. DNA for the CDR3: TGCGCCAGCAGTCAATCGCCCGGGTTCGACGAGCAGTACTTC. It translates to CASSQSPGFDEQYF.

This clonotype was detected only a few times. As DNA, the CDR3 is TGCGCCAGCAGGTGGGACCCGACTAATGAAAAACTGTTTTTT. This translates into CASRWDPTNEKLFF. This chain uses TRBV5-1 with TRBJ1-4; the D gene is possibly TRBD1 (5 bases). Trimming cost V 5 bases and J 2 bases, with 10 bases left between them. Per germline, CDR1 SGHRS and CDR2 YFSETQ. The CDR3 consists of 14 residues.